The 29 T cell receptor beta chains presented below share a single source sample, sequenced in a study of T-cell memory formation after mild COVID-19. TCRdb analysed the 5' RACE reads with MiXCR anew, one entry per CDR3 protein. The sample holds around 410,000 distinct CDR3 sequences, 20% to 30% seen once. Sequenced input: PBMCs or a T cell subset sorted from them (not recorded which). The receptors come from an adult woman who had mild COVID-19 (a few samples of this study predate the infection). Cell type and time point are not known.

The chain joins TRBV7-6 to TRBJ2-5, with D hard to call. This CDR3 spans 15 amino acids. V lost 4 bases, J lost 5 bases, and 17 bases lay in between. In germline, CDR1 is SGHVS, CDR2 FNYEAQ. The DNA for the CDR3 is TGTGCCAGCAGCTCCGCCTGGTCCGTACAGGAGACCCAGTACTTC. Protein: CASSSAWSVQETQYF. Full variable domain (rest looked up from reference TRBV7-6 and TRBJ2-5): GAGVSQSPRYKVTKRGQDVALRCDPISGHVSLYWYRQALGQGPEFLTYFNYEAQQDKSGLPNDRFSAERPEGSISTLTIQRTEQRDSAMYRCASSSAWSVQETQYFGPGTRLLVL.

A few counts support this clonotype. The J gene is TRBJ2-3, the V gene TRBV9, with D maybe TRBD2 (6 bases). This CDR3 spans 16 amino acids. From germline, CDR1 is SGDLS and CDR2 YYNGEE. The ends were cut back, 0 bases at V and 1 base at J, with 12 bases in the middle. The CDR3: CASSVASAGRTDTQYF. CDR3 coding DNA: TGTGCCAGCAGCGTAGCTAGCGCCGGGCGCACAGATACGCAGTATTTT.

The chain links TRBV7-9 to TRBJ2-3; D unclear. CDR3 length equals 15 residues. The V gene's germline CDR1 is SEHNR and CDR2 FQNEAQ (reference sequence). V dropped 6 bases and J dropped 0 bases, with 13 bases sitting between them. CDR3 loop: CASRPKGWSTDTQYF. The CDR3 DNA reads TGTGCCAGCAGACCGAAAGGGTGGAGCACAGATACGCAGTATTTT.

The rearrangement uses TRBV5-1 and TRBJ2-3; D gene uncertain. From germline, CDR1 is SGHRS and CDR2 YFSETQ. The CDR3 sequence is 14 residues long. V was pared by 4 bases and J by 2 bases, with 11 bases between. The CDR3: CASSIRQATDTQYF. The CDR3 DNA follows: TGCGCCAGCAGCATAAGGCAGGCCACAGATACGCAGTATTTT.

V is TRBV9 and J is TRBJ1-1, with a possible D match to TRBD1 (5 bases). This CDR3 is 15 amino acids long. Germline V gene data show CDR1 as SGDLS and CDR2 as YYNGEE. Trimming shortened V by 0 bases and J by 2 bases, and 11 bases separated the two germline ends. CDR3 sequence: CASSVASQGNTEAFF. The CDR3 DNA follows: TGTGCCAGCAGCGTAGCCTCTCAGGGAAACACTGAAGCTTTCTTT.

This clonotype was counted only a few times. J is TRBJ1-2 and V is TRBV30; D gene ambiguous. CDR1 is GTSNPN, CDR2 SVGIG, per germline (reference sequence). The CDR3 extends over 12 amino acids. The germline V and J ends were trimmed by 7 bases and 5 bases, with 14 bases remaining between them. The CDR3 bases are TGTGCCTTTATGCTAGGAGGGTATGGCTACACCTTC. Translation gives CAFMLGGYGYTF.

This clonotype was found a few times. The chain uses TRBV7-2 and TRBJ2-7; 9 bases align to TRBD2. Unmatched junction bases numbered 15, after V lost 2 bases and J lost 4 bases. CDR3 length equals 18 residues. Germline CDR1 reads SGHTA; CDR2 reads FQGNSA. The chain's CDR3 is CASSLRGLSGGIDYEQYF. The CDR3 DNA reads TGTGCCAGCAGCTTAAGGGGCCTAAGCGGGGGGATTGATTACGAGCAGTACTTC. Together with reference TRBV7-2 and TRBJ2-7, the CDR3 gives the full variable domain: GAGVSQSPSNKVTEKGKDVELRCDPISGHTALYWYRQSLGQGLEFLIYFQGNSAPDKSGLPSDRFSAERTGGSVSTLTIQRTQQEDSAVYLCASSLRGLSGGIDYEQYFGPGTRLTVT.

This clonotype was seen a handful of times. The CDR3 spells CSASLAGGYRGADTQYF. CDR3 in DNA: TGCAGTGCTAGTCTAGCGGGAGGCTACCGAGGAGCAGATACGCAGTATTTT. The chain has TRBV20-1 and TRBJ2-3; 11 bases are a match to TRBD2. Germline V CDR1 and CDR2: DFQATT, SNEGSKA (reference sequence). The CDR3 is made up of 17 amino acids. V was clipped by 3 bases and J by 4 bases; unmatched bases: 12.

This clonotype was picked up a small number of times. This chain connects TRBV6-6 to TRBJ2-3; 9 bases map to TRBD1. Germline lookup yields CDR1 MNHNY and CDR2 SVGAGI (reference sequence). This CDR3 has 16 residues. Trimming removed 2 bases from V and 1 base from J; junction bases left unmatched: 4. Here the CDR3 reads CASSYVGTGRTDTQYF. The DNA of the CDR3 is TGTGCCAGCAGTTACGTTGGGACAGGGCGCACAGATACGCAGTATTTT.

J is TRBJ2-3 and V is TRBV7-9; D could derive from TRBD1 or TRBD2 (6 bases each). The CDR3 is 15 amino acids. V shed 5 bases and J shed 5 bases, with 17 bases lying between them. Per germline, CDR1 SEHNR and CDR2 FQNEAQ (reference sequence). CDR3 loop: CASSPGAGTIDTQYF. The CDR3 DNA follows: TGTGCCAGCAGCCCGGGGGCAGGTACCATAGATACGCAGTATTTT.

V is TRBV5-1 and J is TRBJ2-3; D gene unclear. The CDR3 has 16 amino acids. Per germline, CDR1 SGHRS and CDR2 YFSETQ. V gave up 0 bases and J gave up 0 bases, with 11 bases separating them. The CDR3 bases are TGCGCCAGCAGCTTGGGGGTGGATGGAAGCACAGATACGCAGTATTTT. It encodes CASSLGVDGSTDTQYF.

This clonotype was counted ten times or more. The rearrangement links TRBV7-8 to TRBJ1-1; 8 bases are shared with TRBD1. This CDR3 is 14 amino acids long. With 4 bases clipped from V and 6 bases from J, the junction kept 7 bases outside the gene matches. In germline, CDR1 is SGHVS, CDR2 FQNEAQ. The CDR3 reads CASSSQDRVAEAFF. CDR3 in DNA: TGTGCCAGCAGCTCACAGGACAGGGTCGCTGAAGCTTTCTTT.

This clonotype was counted a few times. Mismatch with germline at one junction end may stem from a read error. V and J are TRBV7-7 and TRBJ2-7; a weak D match, TRBD2 (7 bases). There are 19 residues in the CDR3. Germline V gene sequence: CDR1 SSHAT, CDR2 FNYEAQ (reference sequence). CDR3 protein: CASRSKIRGHRTRYREQYF. The CDR3 DNA sequence: TGTGCTAGCAGGTCAAAGATCCGGGGGCATCGGACTAGGTATCGTGAGCAGTACTTC.

The chain uses TRBV7-9 and TRBJ2-7; 13 bases match TRBD2. Germline V lookup: CDR1 SEHNR, CDR2 FQNEAQ (reference sequence). V shed 4 bases and J 12 bases; nucleotides not matched to a gene: 9. CDR3 size: 14 residues. The CDR3 protein is CASSSGLAGEPGYF. CDR3 bases: TGTGCCAGCAGCTCTGGACTAGCGGGAGAACCTGGGTACTTC.

This chain uses TRBV7-9 with TRBJ2-1; TRBD2 is a possible D gene (5 bases). The CDR3 consists of 18 residues. Germline lookup yields CDR1 SEHNR and CDR2 FQNEAQ (reference sequence). Trimming pared 4 bases from V and 2 bases from J, leaving 21 bases between. This CDR3 reads CASSSSLTTAATYNEQFF. CDR3 bases: TGTGCCAGCAGCTCTAGCCTAACTACTGCGGCTACCTACAATGAGCAGTTCTTC.

The chain uses TRBV12-3 or TRBV12-4 and TRBJ2-1; a possible D gene is TRBD2 (5 bases). The CDR3 has 15 amino acids. V lost 1 base to trimming and J lost 7 bases, with 14 bases between them. This chain's CDR3 is CASSLVHPRRNEQFF. CDR3 DNA: TGTGCCAGCAGTTTAGTCCACCCAAGGAGGAATGAGCAGTTCTTC.

The gene calls are TRBV20-1 and TRBJ2-3, with no clear D. The ends were cut back, 5 bases at V and 4 bases at J, with 10 bases in the middle. Germline V lookup: CDR1 DFQATT, CDR2 SNEGSKA (reference sequence). This CDR3 is 12 amino acids long. The CDR3: CSAPMVSDTQYF. The CDR3 DNA sequence: TGCAGTGCTCCTATGGTATCAGATACGCAGTATTTT.

The V gene is TRBV7-2, the J gene TRBJ2-1; the match to TRBD2 covers 8 bases. J lost 2 bases, V lost 6 bases, and 6 bases had no gene match. This CDR3 is built from 15 residues. CDR1 SGHTA and CDR2 FQGNSA come from the germline V gene. This CDR3 is CASRPRGGPYNEQFF. DNA for the CDR3: TGTGCCAGCAGACCACGGGGGGGACCCTACAATGAGCAGTTCTTC.

This chain links TRBV5-6 with TRBJ1-5; a possible D gene is TRBD1 (5 bases). CDR3 length: 16 amino acids. Trimming stripped 0 bases from V and 4 bases from J, with 14 bases between. CDR1 SGHDT and CDR2 YYEEEE come from the germline V gene. The CDR3 DNA sequence: TGTGCCAGCAGCTTGGGCGCAGGGACTGGGAATCAGCCCCAGCATTTT. Protein sequence: CASSLGAGTGNQPQHF.

This clonotype came up a few times. The rearrangement uses TRBV7-2 and TRBJ2-1, with D unresolved. V lost 5 bases to trimming and J lost 2 bases, with 13 bases between them. Germline CDR1 is SGHTA and CDR2 is FQGNSA. CDR3 length equals 15 residues. The CDR3 sequence: CASSPRVSTYNEQFF. The DNA of the CDR3 is TGTGCCAGCAGCCCTCGGGTCAGCACCTACAATGAGCAGTTCTTC.

The rearrangement uses TRBV2 and TRBJ1-1; D call uncertain. Between the trimmed V and J ends, which lost 7 bases and 1 base, there was a span of 13 bases. This CDR3 is 14 amino acids long. Germline V gene data show CDR1 as SNHLY and CDR2 as FYNNEI. CDR3: CASTYLLGNTEAFF. CDR3 DNA sequence: TGTGCCAGCACCTACCTGTTGGGGAACACTGAAGCTTTCTTT.

The rearrangement links TRBV12-3 or TRBV12-4 to TRBJ2-6, with a tentative D call TRBD2 (6 bases). The CDR3 consists of 18 residues. The V end was cut by 6 bases, the J end by 0 bases, with 18 bases between. The CDR3 nucleotides read TGTGCCAGCAGCCTCCGGGACTCCGGACACTCTGGGGCCAACGTCCTGACTTTC. This gives the protein CASSLRDSGHSGANVLTF.

This clonotype has just a few counts. The chain carries TRBV12-3 or TRBV12-4 and TRBJ1-2, with D unclear. The CDR3 spans 11 residues. Here the CDR3 reads CASKANYGYTF. CDR3 nucleotides: TGTGCTTCGAAGGCTAACTATGGCTACACCTTC.

The rearrangement links TRBV9 to TRBJ2-5; perhaps TRBD1 as D (5 bases). Trimming removed 3 bases from V and 1 base from J, with 25 bases in between. The CDR3 totals 19 residues. Germline V gives CDR1 SGDLS, CDR2 YYNGEE. For the CDR3, the DNA is TGTGCCAGCAGCGCGACGCCTGACAGCTCTATCATTACCCAAGAGACCCAGTACTTC. Its translation is CASSATPDSSIITQETQYF.

The chain links TRBV6-2 or TRBV6-3 to TRBJ2-5, with D uncertain. Germline lookup yields CDR1 MNHEY and CDR2 SVGEGT. The ends were cut back, 6 bases at V and 4 bases at J, with 9 bases in the middle. The CDR3 extends over 12 amino acids. The CDR3 protein is CASSPFAETQYF. CDR3 DNA: TGTGCCAGCAGCCCTTTTGCAGAGACCCAGTACTTC.

This clonotype was counted only a few times. This chain joins TRBV6-5 and TRBJ2-1, with TRBD2 matching over 12 bases. The ends lost 6 bases at V and 5 bases at J; junction bases unmatched: 11. The CDR3 totals 17 residues. Germline assignment: CDR1 MNHEY and CDR2 SVGAGI. The CDR3 sequence: CASRSAGLAGRDNEQFF. The CDR3 DNA is TGTGCCAGCAGATCCGCGGGACTAGCGGGCCGAGACAATGAGCAGTTCTTC.

In its sample, this clonotype was seen many times. The chain uses TRBV7-2 and TRBJ2-3; 7 bases agree with TRBD2. CDR1 SGHTA and CDR2 FQGNSA come from the germline V gene. V dropped 1 base and J dropped 0; count of bases not matched to a gene: 4. The CDR3 length is 16 residues. CDR3 sequence (DNA): TGTGCCAGCAGCTTAGGGCTAGCGGCTAGCACAGATACGCAGTATTTT. Translated, it gives CASSLGLAASTDTQYF.

This clonotype was counted many times. The chain recombines TRBV7-6 with TRBJ2-7; no clear D. CDR3 length: 14 amino acids. The germline V gene has CDR1 SGHVS and CDR2 FNYEAQ. V was cut by 2 bases and J by 0 bases, with 8 bases left in between. The CDR3 DNA reads TGTGCCAGCAGCTTAAAGGGCGACTCCTACGAGCAGTACTTC. This encodes CASSLKGDSYEQYF.

This clonotype was detected only a few times. The chain recombines TRBV6-5 with TRBJ1-1, with D hard to call. The CDR3 runs 12 residues. Trimming cost V 6 bases and J 8 bases, with 13 bases left between them. Germline loops: CDR1 MNHEY, CDR2 SVGAGI. The CDR3 loop reads CASSPDRAEAFF. The CDR3 coding sequence is TGTGCCAGCAGCCCAGACCGGGCCGAAGCTTTCTTT.